This T cell receptor beta chain was observed in a study of cytomegalovirus exposure and HLA in healthy donors. The table came from immunoSEQ multiplex PCR; TCRdb's copy has only in-frame clones and leaves some out. This table has some 310,000 clones, 88% appearing once. Study-wide findings and caveats: Under in vitro conditions, a few CMV-associated chains were confirmed as specific for CMV antigens. Published work reported that the classifier diagnosed cytomegalovirus status with high specificity and sensitivity. According to a subsequent analysis, TCR clusters identified in the first cohort showed a tendency to co-occur across the 100 to 150 validation repertoires.

This CDR3 contains 15 residues. V shed 0 bases, J shed 2 bases, and the junction held 3 bases outside the gene matches. Germline CDR1 and CDR2: LGHNA and YNFKEQ. Concerning this clone itself: Its antigen is as yet unknown.

The TCR sequence derives from a man under 40 in good health and CMV-seronegative. What was sequenced was PBMCs. The V call is TRBV4-2, the J call TRBJ2-7; 8 nucleotides align to TRBD2. CDR3 protein: CASSQEVSGTYEQYF. The CDR3 DNA reads TGTGCCAGCAGCCAAGAGGTTAGCGGGACCTACGAGCAGTACTTC.